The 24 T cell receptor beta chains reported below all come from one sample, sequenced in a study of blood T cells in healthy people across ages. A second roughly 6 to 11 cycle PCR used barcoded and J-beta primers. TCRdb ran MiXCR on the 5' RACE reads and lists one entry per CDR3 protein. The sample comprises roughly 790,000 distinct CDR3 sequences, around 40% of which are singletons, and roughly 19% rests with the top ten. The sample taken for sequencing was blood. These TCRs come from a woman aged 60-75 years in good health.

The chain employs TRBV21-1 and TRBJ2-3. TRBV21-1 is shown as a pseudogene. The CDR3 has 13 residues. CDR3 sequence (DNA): TGTGCCAGCAGCAAGAAGGCGGTGGGTACGCAGTATTTT. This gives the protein CASSKKAVGTQYF.

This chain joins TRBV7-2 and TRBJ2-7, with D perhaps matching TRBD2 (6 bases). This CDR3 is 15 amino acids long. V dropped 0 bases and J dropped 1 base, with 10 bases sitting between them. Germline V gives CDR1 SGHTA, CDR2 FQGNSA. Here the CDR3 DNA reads TGTGCCAGCAGCTTAGCGGGGGGAGAGTCCTACGAGCAGTACTTC. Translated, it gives CASSLAGGESYEQYF.

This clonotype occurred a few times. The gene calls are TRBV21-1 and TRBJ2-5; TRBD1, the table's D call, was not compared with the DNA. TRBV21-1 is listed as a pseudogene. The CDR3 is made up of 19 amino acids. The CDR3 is CASSKERLRTGSGEETQYF. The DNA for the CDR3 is TGTGCCAGCAGCAAAGAACGTTTGCGGACAGGGTCGGGCGAGGAGACCCAGTACTTC.

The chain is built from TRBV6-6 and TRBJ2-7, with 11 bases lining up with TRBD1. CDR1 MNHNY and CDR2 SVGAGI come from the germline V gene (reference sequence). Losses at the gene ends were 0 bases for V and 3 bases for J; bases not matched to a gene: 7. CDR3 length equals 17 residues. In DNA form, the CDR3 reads TGTGCCAGCAGTTACTCTAGTCCGGGACAGGGGGGCTACGAGCAGTACTTC. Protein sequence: CASSYSSPGQGGYEQYF.

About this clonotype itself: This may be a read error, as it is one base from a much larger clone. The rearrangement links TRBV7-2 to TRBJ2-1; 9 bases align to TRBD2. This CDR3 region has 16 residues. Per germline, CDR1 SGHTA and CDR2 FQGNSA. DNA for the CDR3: TGTGCCAGCCGCTTAGCTTCTAGCGGGGTGTATAATGAGCAGTTCTTC. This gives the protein CASRLASSGVYNEQFF.

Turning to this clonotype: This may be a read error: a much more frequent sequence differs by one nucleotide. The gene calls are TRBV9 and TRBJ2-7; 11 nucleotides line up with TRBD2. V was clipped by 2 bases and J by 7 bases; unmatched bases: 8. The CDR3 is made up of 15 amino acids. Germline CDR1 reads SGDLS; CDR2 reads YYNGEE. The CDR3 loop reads CASSVSGGAYNEQYF. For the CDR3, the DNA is TGTGCCAGCAGCGTTAGCGGGGGGGCCTACAATGAGCAGTACTTC.

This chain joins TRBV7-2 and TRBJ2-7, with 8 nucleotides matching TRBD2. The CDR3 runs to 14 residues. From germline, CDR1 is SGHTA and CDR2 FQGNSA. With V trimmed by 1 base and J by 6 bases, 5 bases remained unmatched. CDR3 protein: CASSLGTSFFEQYF. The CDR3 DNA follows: TGTGCCAGCAGCTTAGGGACTAGCTTCTTCGAGCAGTACTTC.

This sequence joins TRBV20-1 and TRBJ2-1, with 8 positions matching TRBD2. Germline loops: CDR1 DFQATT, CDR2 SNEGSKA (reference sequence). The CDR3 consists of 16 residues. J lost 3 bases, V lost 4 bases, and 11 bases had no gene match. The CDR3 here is CSAIDSSGPSYNEQFF. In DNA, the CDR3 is TGCAGTGCTATAGATTCTAGCGGGCCTAGCTACAATGAGCAGTTCTTC.

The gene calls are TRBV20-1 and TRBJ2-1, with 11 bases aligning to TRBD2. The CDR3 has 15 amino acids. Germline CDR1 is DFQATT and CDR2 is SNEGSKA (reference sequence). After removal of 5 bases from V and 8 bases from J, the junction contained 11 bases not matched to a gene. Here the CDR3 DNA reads TGCAGTGCTCCCCGACTAGCGGGAAGAGCTGATGAGCAGTTCTTC. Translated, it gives CSAPRLAGRADEQFF.

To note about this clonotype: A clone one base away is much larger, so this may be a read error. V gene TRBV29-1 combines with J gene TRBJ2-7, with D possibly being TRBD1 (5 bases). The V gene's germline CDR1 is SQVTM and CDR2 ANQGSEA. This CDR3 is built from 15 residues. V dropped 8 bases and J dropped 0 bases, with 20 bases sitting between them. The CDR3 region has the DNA TGCAGCATTGTAGACAGCGCCAAGAGCTCCTACGAGCAGTACTTC. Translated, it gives CSIVDSAKSSYEQYF.

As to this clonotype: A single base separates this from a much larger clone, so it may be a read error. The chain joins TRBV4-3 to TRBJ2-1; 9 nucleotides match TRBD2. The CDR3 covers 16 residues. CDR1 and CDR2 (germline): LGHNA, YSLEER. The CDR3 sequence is CASSQERLAVYNVQFF. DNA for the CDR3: TGCGCCAGCAGCCAAGAACGACTAGCGGTCTACAATGTGCAGTTCTTC.

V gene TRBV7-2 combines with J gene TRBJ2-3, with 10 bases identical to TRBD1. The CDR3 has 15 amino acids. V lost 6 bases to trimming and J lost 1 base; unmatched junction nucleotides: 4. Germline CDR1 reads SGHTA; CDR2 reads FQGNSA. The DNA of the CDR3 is TGTGCCAGCAGTCCCGGGACAGGGGGCACAGATACGCAGTATTTT. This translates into CASSPGTGGTDTQYF.

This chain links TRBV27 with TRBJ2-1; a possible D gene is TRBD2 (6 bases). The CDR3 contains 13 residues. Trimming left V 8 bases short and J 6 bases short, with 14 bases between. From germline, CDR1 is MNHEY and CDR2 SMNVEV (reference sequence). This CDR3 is CASCTRRGNEQFF. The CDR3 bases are TGTGCCAGCTGCACTCGGAGGGGCAATGAGCAGTTCTTC.

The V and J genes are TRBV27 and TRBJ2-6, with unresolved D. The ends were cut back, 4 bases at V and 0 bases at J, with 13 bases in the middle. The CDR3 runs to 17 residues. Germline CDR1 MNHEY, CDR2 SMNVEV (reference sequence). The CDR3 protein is CASSSMMTLSGANVLTF. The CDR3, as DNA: TGTGCCAGCAGTTCGATGATGACCCTCTCTGGGGCCAACGTCCTGACTTTC.

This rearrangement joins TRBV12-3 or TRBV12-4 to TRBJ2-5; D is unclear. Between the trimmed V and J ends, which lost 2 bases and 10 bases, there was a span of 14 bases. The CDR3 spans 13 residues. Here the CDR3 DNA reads TGTGCCAGCAGTTTACCTAGTCGGCGTGACCAGTACTTC. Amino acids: CASSLPSRRDQYF.

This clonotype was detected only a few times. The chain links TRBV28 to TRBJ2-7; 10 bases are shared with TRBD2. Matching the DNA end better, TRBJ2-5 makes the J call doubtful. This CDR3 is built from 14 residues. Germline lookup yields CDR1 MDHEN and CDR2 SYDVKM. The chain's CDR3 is CASSLGAGGQTQYF. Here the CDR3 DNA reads TGTGCCAGCAGTTTAGGAGCGGGAGGGCAGACCCAGTACTTC.

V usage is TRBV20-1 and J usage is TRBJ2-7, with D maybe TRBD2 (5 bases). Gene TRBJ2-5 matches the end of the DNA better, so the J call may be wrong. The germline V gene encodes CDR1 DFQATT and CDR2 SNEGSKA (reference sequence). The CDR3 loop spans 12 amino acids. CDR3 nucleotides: TGCAGTGCGTCGGGGTCAACGGAGACCCAGTACTTC. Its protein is CSASGSTETQYF.

The CDR3 DNA sequence: TGTGCCAGCAGCTTAGGACTGGACTACCCTAAATTTACAGATACGCAGTATTTT. Protein sequence: CASSLGLDYPKFTDTQYF. The gene calls are TRBV7-9 and TRBJ2-3; tentative D call: TRBD2 (6 bases). Germline CDR1 reads SEHNR; CDR2 reads FQNEAQ (reference sequence). CDR3 length: 18 amino acids. Trimming shortened V by 1 base and J by 3 bases, and 20 bases separated the two germline ends.

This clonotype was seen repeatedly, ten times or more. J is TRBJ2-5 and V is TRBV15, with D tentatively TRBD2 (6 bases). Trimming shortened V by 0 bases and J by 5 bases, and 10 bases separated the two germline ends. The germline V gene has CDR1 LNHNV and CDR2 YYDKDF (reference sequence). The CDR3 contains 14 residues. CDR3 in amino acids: CATSRDNGRETQYF. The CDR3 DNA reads TGTGCCACCAGCAGAGATAATGGGAGGGAGACCCAGTACTTC.

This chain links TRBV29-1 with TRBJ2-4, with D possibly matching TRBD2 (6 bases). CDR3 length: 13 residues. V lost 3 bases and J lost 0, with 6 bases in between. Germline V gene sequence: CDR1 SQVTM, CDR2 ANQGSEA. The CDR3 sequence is CSVDGGAKNIQYF. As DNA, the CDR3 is TGCAGCGTTGACGGGGGAGCCAAAAACATTCAGTACTTC.

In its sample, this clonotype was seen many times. As DNA, the CDR3 is TGTGCCACCAGCAGTTGGGAGGACGATAGCACAGATACGCAGTATTTT. This sequence encodes CATSSWEDDSTDTQYF. The chain couples TRBV15 to TRBJ2-3; a possible D gene is TRBD2 (6 bases). Trimming shortened V by 3 bases and J by 0 bases, and 13 bases separated the two germline ends. There are 16 residues in the CDR3. Germline CDR1 LNHNV, CDR2 YYDKDF (reference sequence).

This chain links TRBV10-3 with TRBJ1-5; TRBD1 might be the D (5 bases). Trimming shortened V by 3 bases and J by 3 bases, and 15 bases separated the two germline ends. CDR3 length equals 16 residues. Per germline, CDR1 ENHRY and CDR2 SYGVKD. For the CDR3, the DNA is TGTGCCATCAGTGATTCGGGGGGAGGAAACAATCAGCCCCAGCATTTT. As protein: CAISDSGGGNNQPQHF.

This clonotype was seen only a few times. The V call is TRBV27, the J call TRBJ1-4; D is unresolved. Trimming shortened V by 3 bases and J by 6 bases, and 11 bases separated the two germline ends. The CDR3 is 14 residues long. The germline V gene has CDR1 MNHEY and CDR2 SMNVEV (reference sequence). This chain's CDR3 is CASSLTEGYEKLFF. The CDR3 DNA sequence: TGTGCCAGCAGTTTGACCGAGGGATATGAAAAACTGTTTTTT.

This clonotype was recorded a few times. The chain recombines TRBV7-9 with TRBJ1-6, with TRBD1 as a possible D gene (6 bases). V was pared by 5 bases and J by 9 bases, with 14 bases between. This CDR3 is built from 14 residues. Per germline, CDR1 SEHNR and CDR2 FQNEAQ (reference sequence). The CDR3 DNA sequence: TGTGCCAGCAGCCCTGGGGGGCTAAGTTCACCCCTCCACTTT. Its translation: CASSPGGLSSPLHF.